Detailed here is one T cell receptor (beta chain). Its cognate antigen is unknown. A CD45RO/CCR7/CD25/CD127/CD95/CD27 panel sorted naive, central memory, regulatory and stem cell-like memory CD4+ cells. This CDR3 has 17 residues. V lost 0 bases and J 0 bases, leaving 12 bases between the germline ends. Germline V gives CDR1 MGHRA, CDR2 YSYEKL. The sample comes from a study of beta chain features in type 1 diabetes. Study-level information: Cell yields, gender and age were similar in healthy donors and patients. The study's findings and limits: Shortening that was moderate but significant affected the TCRB CDR3s of Type 1 diabetes patients in all four CD4+ subsets.

The investigators reverse transcribed all of the isolated RNA, so they sequenced expressed TCRB transcripts. Sequenced naive, central memory and regulatory T cell samples produced an average of about 3.57 million reads. Sequencing used immunoSEQ multiplex PCR; TCRdb keeps in-frame clones, though not all of them. The sample includes a few hundred thousand clones, less than 30% of them seen just once. The V call is TRBV4-1, the J call TRBJ1-3; D possibly corresponds to TRBD1 (6 bases). The sequencing sample was made of naive CD4+ T cells from blood. This TCR was recovered from a woman in her twenties or thirties with type 1 diabetes. CDR3 nucleotides: TGCGCCAGCAGCCAAGAAGGACAGCCGAGCTCTGGAAACACCATATATTTT. Its translation: CASSQEGQPSSGNTIYF.